The subject of this entry is one TCR beta chain. Its matching antigen is unknown. This entry comes from a study of shared clonotypes between healthy human individuals. General observations from the study: Clonotypes not shared had lower generation probabilities than those common to all four donors. Expectations were that clonotype sharing among donors would be affected by sequencing depth. Sharing across several donors was seen in around 5% of naive CD4 clonotypes.

TCRdb keeps only in-frame clones here, not all; method: immunoSEQ multiplex PCR. The sample records 2 million to 2.5 million clones, around 90% being singletons. The healthy adult donors were HIV-negative and reported no recent acute infections or vaccinations. The V gene's germline CDR1 is SNHLY and CDR2 FYNNEI. This CDR3 comprises 15 residues. Germline trimming cut 6 bases from V and 2 bases from J; bases unmatched to any gene: 7. V gene TRBV2 combines with J gene TRBJ1-5; 7 nucleotides align to TRBD1. The origin of this receptor is a man aged 18 to 30 in good health. Some clones in this sample may be carry-over from other donors' samples. The sample was naive CD4+ T cells from PBMCs. The sample's subset: CD45RA+ positively selected. The CDR3 region has the DNA TGTGCCAGCAGCCCACAGGGGTTTGGCAATCAGCCCCAGCATTTT. This codes for CASSPQGFGNQPQHF.